Below are 9 T cell receptor beta chains sequenced from a single sample in a study of PD-1 blockade in mismatch repair-deficient tumors. The data were produced by immunoSEQ multiplex PCR, yet TCRdb's version contains in-frame clones alone and is incomplete. The sample includes some 120,000 clones, around nine tenths of them seen just once. The specimen was peripheral blood, collected 72 weeks after starting pembrolizumab. The receptors come from an adult with mismatch repair-deficient cancer.

J is TRBJ2-5 and V is TRBV4-3; D remains unclear. The CDR3 runs to 13 residues. In germline, CDR1 is LGHNA, CDR2 YSLEER. Trimming took 0 bases from V and 5 from J, leaving 7 bases between them. CDR3 amino acids: CASSQDWGETQYF. CDR3 nucleotide sequence: TGCGCCAGCAGCCAAGATTGGGGTGAGACCCAGTACTTC.

Only a few counts were recorded for this clone. V is TRBV5-1 and J is TRBJ1-1; the match to TRBD1 covers 7 bases. V lost 3 bases to trimming and J lost 4 bases; unmatched junction nucleotides: 3. Germline V lookup: CDR1 SGHRS, CDR2 YFSETQ. The CDR3 length is 13 residues. The CDR3 nucleotides are TGCGCCAGCAGCTCACAGGGGACCACTGAAGCTTTCTTT. Its protein product is CASSSQGTTEAFF.

This clone appeared a few times. This sequence joins TRBV5-6 and TRBJ1-4; D perhaps matches TRBD1 (6 bases). This CDR3 region has 14 residues. With 2 bases removed from V and 8 bases from J, the gap between germline ends came to 13 bases. Germline CDR1 is SGHDT and CDR2 is YYEEEE. In nucleotides, the CDR3 is TGTGCCAGCAGCTTTCGAGGGGGAGGCGAAAAACTGTTTTTT. Its translation is CASSFRGGGEKLFF.

This sequence joins TRBV6-6 and TRBJ2-7; weak D call: TRBD1 (5 bases). The ends were cut back, 7 bases at V and 5 bases at J, with 15 bases in the middle. This CDR3 has 13 amino acids. The germline CDR1 and CDR2 sequences are MNHNY and SVGAGI (reference sequence). The CDR3 nucleotides are TGTGCCAGCACCTCGACAGCAGGCCACGAGCAGTACTTC. Translated, it gives CASTSTAGHEQYF.

This clone was observed a single time. The chain joins TRBV27 to TRBJ1-5; no clear D. The CDR3 spans 11 residues. V was pared by 8 bases and J by 5 bases, with 7 bases between. Germline V gene lookup returns CDR1 MNHEY and CDR2 SMNVEV (reference sequence). The CDR3 loop is CASGKYQPQHF. In DNA form, the CDR3 reads TGTGCCAGCGGAAAATATCAGCCCCAGCATTTT.

The chain links TRBV18 to TRBJ2-7; D remains unclear. CDR1 is KGHSH and CDR2 is LQKENI in the germline V gene. V was cut by 3 bases and J by 2 bases, with 8 bases left in between. There are 13 residues in the CDR3. DNA for the CDR3: TGTGCCAGCTCACCGGGCGACCCCTACGAGCAGTACTTC. Translating it yields CASSPGDPYEQYF.

The genes are TRBV27 and TRBJ2-5; the D call may be TRBD1 or TRBD2 (5 bases each). Germline V CDR1 and CDR2: MNHEY, SMNVEV (reference sequence). V lost 2 bases, J lost 4 bases, and 11 bases lay in between. This CDR3 contains 14 residues. DNA for the CDR3: TGTGCCAGCAGTTTAGGGCCGGGGCGAGAGACCCAGTACTTC. Its translation is CASSLGPGRETQYF.

The V gene is TRBV29-1, the J gene TRBJ1-2; D perhaps matches TRBD1 (6 bases). The CDR3 consists of 14 residues. Per the germline V gene, CDR1 is SQVTM and CDR2 is ANQGSEA. Trimming stripped 3 bases from V and 3 bases from J, with 14 bases between. For the CDR3, the DNA is TGCAGCGTTGACTTTTCGGGGGCAGACTATGGCTACACCTTC. It encodes CSVDFSGADYGYTF. The entire variable domain, with the rest obtained from reference TRBV29-1 and TRBJ1-2, is as follows: SAVISQKPSRDICQRGTSLTIQCQVDSQVTMMFWYRQQPGQSLTLIATANQGSEATYESGFVIDKFPISRPNLTFSTLTVSNMSPEDSSIYLCSVDFSGADYGYTFGSGTRLTVV.

The V gene is TRBV30, the J gene TRBJ1-5, with a weak D call TRBD1 (5 bases). The CDR3 consists of 13 residues. Germline loops: CDR1 GTSNPN, CDR2 SVGIG (reference sequence). The germline V and J ends were trimmed by 5 bases and 5 bases, with 13 bases remaining between them. In nucleotides, the CDR3 is TGTGCCTGGGCCGGGACGTTGGATCAGCCCCAGCATTTT. Its translation: CAWAGTLDQPQHF.